This TCR beta chain derives from a study of T cell responses to AZD1222 COVID-19 vaccine. Regarding the study as a whole: The study sampled repertoires only after the peak T cell response. The study found vaccine-associated CD4 TCRs spanning spike, dominant at 160-218 and 743-854.

The CDR3 is 18 amino acids. Germline lookup yields CDR1 LGHNT and CDR2 FRNRAP. The germline V and J ends were trimmed by 0 bases and 3 bases, with 20 bases remaining between them. Combined were second doses at about 4 or about 12 weeks. A note on this clone: Its antigen is still unknown.

Profiled with immunoSEQ multiplex PCR; TCRdb holds only in-frame clones, not every one. The sample has 80,000 to 100,000 clones, 85% to 90% seen once. The TCR was taken from an adult who received the AZD1222 COVID-19 vaccine. The chain joins TRBV12-5 to TRBJ1-1, with D hard to call. This sample comprised peripheral blood, obtained 28 days after the second AZD1222 dose. DNA for the CDR3: TGTGCTAGTGGTTTGGTTTTCGACCATATGCTCTTGGACACTGAAGCTTTCTTT. Amino acid sequence: CASGLVFDHMLLDTEAFF.